This TCR beta chain originates from a study of cytomegalovirus exposure and HLA in healthy donors. Primers for the PCR totalled 60 Vbeta and 13 Jbeta. Using immunoSEQ multiplex PCR, the repertoire was profiled, and TCRdb retains in-frame clones only, with some absent. The sample lists approximately 170,000 clones; around 77% were seen once. The study, taken as a whole, reports: Per a later analysis, HLA-associated TCR beta chains showed more clonal expansion than other, equally common TCR beta chains.

This clone has a handful of counts. The antigen is not known. V gave up 0 bases and J gave up 9 bases; unmatched junction bases: 2. This CDR3 contains 15 residues. Looked up from germline, CDR1 is LGHNA and CDR2 is YSLEER. The sequencing sample was made of PBMCs. The V gene is TRBV4-3, the J gene TRBJ1-6, with 10 positions matching TRBD1. This sequence originates from a young woman in good health and CMV-seropositive. The CDR3 nucleotides read TGCGCCAGCAGCCAAGAAGGGACAGGGGCTTCACCCCTCCACTTT. Translated: CASSQEGTGASPLHF.